This T cell receptor (beta chain) originates from a study of OX40 agonist ivuxolimab in advanced cancers. The study in broad terms: The costimulatory receptor OX40 (CD134) was targeted by ivuxolimab, a fully human IgG2 agonistic monoclonal antibody. Intravenous ivuxolimab was administered to patients every 2 weeks at six dose levels: 0.01, 0.1, 0.3, 1.5, 3 and 10 mg/kg. Among the 52 dose-escalation patients, about 19 had hepatocellular carcinoma, approximately 15 melanoma, 9 renal cell carcinoma and 9 head and neck cancer. In the dose-escalation cohort, 82.7% of patients were male, and the mean age was approximately 60 years, with a range of about 20 to 90. Prior anti-PD-1, anti-PD-L1 or anti-CTLA-4 therapy was permitted, and checkpoint inhibitors had been received by less than 45% of dose-escalation patients. Three dose-escalation patients achieved partial responses, one with hepatocellular carcinoma and two with cutaneous melanoma. The purpose of peripheral TCRbeta sequencing was to test whether ivuxolimab changed TCR sequence diversity and led to clonal T-cell expansion. The paper reports the monotherapy dose-escalation portion (N of about 47 patients) of the phase I ivuxolimab trial.

The trial excluded patients who had a history of autoimmune disease or were on systemic immunosuppression. Peripheral blood for TCR sequencing was collected from all dose cohorts at baseline, on cycle 4 day 1, and on cycle 7 day 1. The samples were drawn from a first-in-human, open-label, multicenter phase I dose-escalation trial of ivuxolimab. Adults with locally advanced or metastatic melanoma, renal cell carcinoma, hepatocellular carcinoma or head and neck squamous cell carcinoma were enrolled in the trial. Before TCR sequencing, CD4+ T cells and CD8+ T cells from peripheral blood were sorted into separate populations. Paper-wide results and their limitations: Partial responders in the 0.1-3.0 mg/kg groups had among the lowest normalized peripheral clonal expansion, especially among CD8+ T cells. Which antigens the clonally expanded peripheral T cells were specific for was not determined. Low levels of normalized T-cell clonal expansion were also seen in some patients who did not respond. At doses from 0.1 to 3.0 mg/kg, clonal expansion was seen in both CD4+ and CD8+ blood T cells between baseline and week 6. On average, CD8+ T cells showed more expanded clones than CD4+ T cells after ivuxolimab.

The CDR3 has 16 amino acids, counting the end cysteine and phenylalanine. Of all the DNA, just the CDR3 is kept, 48 bases in frame from base 1. For CDR1 and CDR2, the germline V gene (reference sequence) lists SGHNT and YYREEE. V gives up 4 bases and J gives up 0 bases, and the segment between their germline ends measures 15 bases. A note on this clone: Its antigen is still unknown. Nothing much larger sits one base from this clone, and base qualities are not available.

Genomic DNA was extracted from sorted cells for sequencing of the TCRbeta CDR3 region. TCRbeta CDR3 regions were sequenced using the immunoSEQ Assay. TCRdb stores this immuneACCESS table with in-frame sequences only. Part of the clones is absent; in the studies checked, under half of the shortfall reflects unresolved V genes, and no reason is known for the rest. Present in this sample are under 80,000 clones, 80% to 90% of which were seen just once. The ten biggest clones cover roughly 4.3% of the sample. In this chain, TRBV5-4 is recombined with TRBJ2-3; the D gene cannot be named for sure. The source is an adult with an advanced solid tumor such as melanoma, head and neck, liver or kidney cancer. The specimen was CD4+ or CD8+ T cells sorted from blood, collected in a trial of the OX40 agonist ivuxolimab. The CDR3 protein: CASSPSGSSSTDTQYF. The nucleotide sequence reads TGTGCCAGCAGCCCTTCTGGCAGTTCTAGCACAGATACGCAGTATTTT. Supplemented by the reference TRBV5-4 and TRBJ2-3 proteins around the CDR3, the complete variable domain is ETGVTQSPTHLIKTRGQQVTLRCSSQSGHNTVSWYQQALGQGPQFIFQYYREEENGRGNFPPRFSGLQFPNYSSELNVNALELDDSALYLCASSPSGSSSTDTQYFGPGTRLTVL.